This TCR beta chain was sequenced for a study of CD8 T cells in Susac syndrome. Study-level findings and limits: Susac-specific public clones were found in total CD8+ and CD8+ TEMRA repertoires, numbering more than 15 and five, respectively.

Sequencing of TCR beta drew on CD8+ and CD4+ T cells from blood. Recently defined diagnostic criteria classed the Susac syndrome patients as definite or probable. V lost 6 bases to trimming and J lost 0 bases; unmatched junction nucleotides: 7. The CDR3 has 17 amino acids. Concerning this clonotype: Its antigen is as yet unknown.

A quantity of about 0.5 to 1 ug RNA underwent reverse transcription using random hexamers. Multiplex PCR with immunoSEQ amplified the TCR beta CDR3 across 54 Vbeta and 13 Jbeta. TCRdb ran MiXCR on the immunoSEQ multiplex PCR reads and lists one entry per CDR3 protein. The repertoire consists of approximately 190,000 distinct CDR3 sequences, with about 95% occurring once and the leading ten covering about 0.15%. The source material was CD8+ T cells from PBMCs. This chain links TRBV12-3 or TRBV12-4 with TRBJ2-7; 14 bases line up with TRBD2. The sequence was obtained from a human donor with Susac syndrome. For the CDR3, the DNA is TGTGCCAGCAGAGGGACTAGCGGGAGAACCGTCTCCTACGAGCAGTACTTC. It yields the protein CASRGTSGRTVSYEQYF.